This TCR beta chain was identified in a study of human T cells and chemical hapten exposure. There are a few counts of this clonotype. Specified time point: patch test 2, 6 weeks after DPC sensitization. Treatment here: therapeutic diphenylcyclopropenone sensitization with weekly scalp DPC. TCRdb analysed the RACE reads with MiXCR anew, one entry per CDR3 protein. The table lists about 140,000 distinct CDR3 sequences, over 9.5% of them singletons. V dropped 1 base and J dropped 7 bases, with 5 bases sitting between them. CDR3 length: 13 residues. Germline CDR1 KGHSH, CDR2 LQKENI. Sequenced material: whole blood, taken in connection with sensitization to the hapten diphenylcyclopropenone (DPC). V gene TRBV18 combines with J gene TRBJ1-6; no firm D call. This receptor was taken from a woman aged 45 to 65 with alopecia areata. Some clones in this sample may be carry-over from other donors' samples. DNA for the CDR3: TGTGCCAGCTCACCACTGACCAATTCACCCCTCCACTTT. This sequence encodes CASSPLTNSPLHF.